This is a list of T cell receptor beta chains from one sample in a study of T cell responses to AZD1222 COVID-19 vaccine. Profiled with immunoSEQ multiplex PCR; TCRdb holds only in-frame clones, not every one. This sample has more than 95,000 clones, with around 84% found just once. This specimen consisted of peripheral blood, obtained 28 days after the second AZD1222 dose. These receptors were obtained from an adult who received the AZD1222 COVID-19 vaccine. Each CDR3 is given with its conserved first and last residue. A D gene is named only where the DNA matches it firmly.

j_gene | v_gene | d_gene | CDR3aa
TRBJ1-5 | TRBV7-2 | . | CASSLLGQGGQPQHF
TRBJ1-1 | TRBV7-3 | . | CASSPIMLGNTEAFF
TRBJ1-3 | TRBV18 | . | CASSPNQALSGNTIYF
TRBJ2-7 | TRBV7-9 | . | CASSFKDYTYEQYF
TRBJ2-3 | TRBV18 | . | CASSPWVSTDTQYF
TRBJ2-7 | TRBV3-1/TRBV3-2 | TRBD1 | CASSQRDREPAQYF
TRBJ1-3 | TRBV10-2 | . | CASSEQGHSRSGNTIYF
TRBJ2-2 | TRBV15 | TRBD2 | CATSRGYRGGKDGELFF
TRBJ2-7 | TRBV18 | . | CASSPPVTVPTYEQYF
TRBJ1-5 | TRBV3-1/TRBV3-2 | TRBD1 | CASSRGQGVEPQHF
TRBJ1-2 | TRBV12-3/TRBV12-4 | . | CASSAGLAGYTF
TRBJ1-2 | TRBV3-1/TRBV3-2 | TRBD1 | CASSRSDREPISGYTF
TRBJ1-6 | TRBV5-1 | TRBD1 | CASSPGTGVNSPLHF
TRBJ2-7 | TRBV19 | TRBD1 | CASSPPPGQGIEQYF
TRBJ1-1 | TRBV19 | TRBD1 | CASRRDRGNTEAFF
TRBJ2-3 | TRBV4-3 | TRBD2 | CASSQDPTSGVTSTDTQYF
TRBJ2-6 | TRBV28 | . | CASSLSPGAPGANVLTF
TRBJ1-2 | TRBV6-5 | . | CASSYREGPGYGYTF
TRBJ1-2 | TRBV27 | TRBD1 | CASSSGQVKNYGYTF
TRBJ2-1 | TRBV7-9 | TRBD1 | CASSLDGYRGMDEQFF
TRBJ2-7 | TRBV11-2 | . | CASSLVVYEQYF
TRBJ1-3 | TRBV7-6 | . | CASSLVNSGNTIYF
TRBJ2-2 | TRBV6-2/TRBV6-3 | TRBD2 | CASSVSGGAGELFF
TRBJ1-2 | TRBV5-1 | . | CASSFSSGYGYTF
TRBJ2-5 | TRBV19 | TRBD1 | CASSATGDSETQYF
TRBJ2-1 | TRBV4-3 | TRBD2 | CASSQTSGVGNEQFF
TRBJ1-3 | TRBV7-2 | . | CASSLNRAPDTIYF
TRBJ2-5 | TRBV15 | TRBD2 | CATERGGKEETQYF
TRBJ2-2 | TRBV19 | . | CASSIKVLRTQTGELFF
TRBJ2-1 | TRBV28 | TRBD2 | CASSLWGLAGAGYNEQFF
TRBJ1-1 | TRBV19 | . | CASIQMVSGNQAFF
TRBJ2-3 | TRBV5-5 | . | CASTPQGQVMDTQYF
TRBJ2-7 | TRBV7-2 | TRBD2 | CASSSGRGGSLYEQYF
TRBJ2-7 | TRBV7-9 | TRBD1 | CASNRQGGTPYEQYF
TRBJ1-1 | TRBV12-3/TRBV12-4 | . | CASSNRGTEAFF
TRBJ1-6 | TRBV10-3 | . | CAINLRDEYNSPLHF
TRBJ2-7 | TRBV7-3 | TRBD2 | CASSLWTAGGEQYF
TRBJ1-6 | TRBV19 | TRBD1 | CASRRDRESYDSPLHF
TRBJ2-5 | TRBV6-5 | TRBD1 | CASSYWDREETQYF
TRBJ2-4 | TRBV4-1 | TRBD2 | CASSQESAGVNIQYF
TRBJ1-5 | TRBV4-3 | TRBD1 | CASSQIQGGRQPQHF
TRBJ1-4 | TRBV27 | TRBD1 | CATGTGGYEKLFF
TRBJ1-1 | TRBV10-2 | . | CASSEFGGPNTEAFF
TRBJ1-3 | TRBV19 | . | CASRERGSGNTIYF
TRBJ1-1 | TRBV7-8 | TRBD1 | CASSPGQDDTEAFF